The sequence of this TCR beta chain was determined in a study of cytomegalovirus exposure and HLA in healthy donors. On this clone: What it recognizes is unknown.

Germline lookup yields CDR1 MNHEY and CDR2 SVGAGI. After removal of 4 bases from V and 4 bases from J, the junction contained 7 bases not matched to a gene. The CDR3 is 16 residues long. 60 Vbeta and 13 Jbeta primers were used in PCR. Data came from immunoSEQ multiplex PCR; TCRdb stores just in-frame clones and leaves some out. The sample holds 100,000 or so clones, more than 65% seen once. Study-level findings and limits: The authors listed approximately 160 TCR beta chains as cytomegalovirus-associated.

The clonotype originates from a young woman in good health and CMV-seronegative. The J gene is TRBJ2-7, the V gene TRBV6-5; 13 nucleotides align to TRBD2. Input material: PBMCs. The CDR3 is CASSSDRLAGGYEQYF. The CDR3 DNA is TGTGCCAGCAGTTCAGACAGACTAGCGGGAGGATACGAGCAGTACTTC.